The TCR beta chain under discussion was sequenced for a study of T cell repertoires in ileal Crohn's disease. Clones were sequenced by immunoSEQ multiplex PCR, and TCRdb holds only the in-frame ones, with some missing. The sample yields fewer than 2,500 clones, around 84% seen once. Time point given: neoterminal ileum biopsy at postoperative endoscopy, about 6 months after surgery. Germline values: CDR1 MNHEY, CDR2 SVGAGI. This CDR3 has 13 residues. Trimming stripped 5 bases from V and 3 bases from J, with 9 bases between. The clonotype originates from an adult with Crohn's disease. The specimen was ileal tissue. The V gene is TRBV6-5, the J gene TRBJ2-3; no clear D gene. CDR3 region: CASSRFQTDTQYF. CDR3 nucleotides: TGTGCCAGCAGTAGATTTCAGACAGATACGCAGTATTTT.